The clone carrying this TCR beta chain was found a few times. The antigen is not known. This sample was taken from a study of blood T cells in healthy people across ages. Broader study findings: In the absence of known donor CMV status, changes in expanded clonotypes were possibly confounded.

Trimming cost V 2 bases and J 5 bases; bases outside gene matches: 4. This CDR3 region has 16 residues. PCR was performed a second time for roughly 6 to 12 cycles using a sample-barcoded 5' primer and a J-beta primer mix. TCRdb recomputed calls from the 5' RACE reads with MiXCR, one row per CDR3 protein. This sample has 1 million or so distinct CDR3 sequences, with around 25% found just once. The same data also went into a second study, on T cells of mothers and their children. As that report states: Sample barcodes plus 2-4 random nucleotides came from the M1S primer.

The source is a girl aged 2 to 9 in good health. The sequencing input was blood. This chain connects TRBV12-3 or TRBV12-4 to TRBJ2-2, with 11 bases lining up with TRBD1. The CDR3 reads CASSLRDRGMTGELFF. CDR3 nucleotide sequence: TGTGCCAGCAGTTTAAGGGACAGGGGGATGACCGGGGAGCTGTTTTTT.